A selection of T cell receptor beta chains follows, all from one sample in a study of blood T cell repertoires in COVID-19. Clones were read by immunoSEQ multiplex PCR, and TCRdb kept only the in-frame ones, dropping some. The sample gives 380,000 or so clones, 75% to 90% of which show up once; roughly 6.6% is in the top ten. The sample comprised peripheral blood. Every receptor here comes from a woman aged 55-70 years with COVID-19, enrolled during active disease. Both conserved end residues are part of each CDR3. A D gene is named only where the DNA matches it firmly. Clone size is stated in some rows and not others, as once, few, many or a class when expanded.

j_call	d_call	v_call	clone_size	cdr3_nt	cdr3_aa
TRBJ1-2	TRBD1	TRBV2	.	TGTGCCGGACCAACACCTCGGGACAGGGGGACCTATGGCTACACCTTC	CAGPTPRDRGTYGYTF
TRBJ2-7	TRBD1	TRBV11-2	.	TGTGCCAGCAGCCGTGGTACAGGGGTTCCCGAGCAGTACTTC	CASSRGTGVPEQYF
TRBJ2-1	TRBD1	TRBV11-3	.	TGTGCCAGCAGCCCAAGGACAGGGGGCTCTATGGATAATGAGCAGTTCTTC	CASSPRTGGSMDNEQFF
TRBJ2-7	.	TRBV5-5	.	TGTGCCAGCAGCCAACTTATGGGGGGGCAAGACTACGAGCAGTACTTC	CASSQLMGGQDYEQYF
TRBJ1-2	TRBD1	TRBV6-6	.	TGTGCCAGCAGCGGACAGGGGGGACACGATGGCTACACCTTC	CASSGQGGHDGYTF
TRBJ1-2	.	TRBV27	few	TGTGCCAGCAGTTTACTCGACAGCGGCTACGTGGGGAGGTATGGCTACACCTTC	CASSLLDSGYVGRYGYTF
TRBJ1-1	TRBD1	TRBV5-6	.	TGTGCCAGCAGCACCTTGGACAGGGAGTACACTGAAGCTTTCTTT	CASSTLDREYTEAFF
TRBJ1-5	TRBD1	TRBV5-6	few	TGTGCCAGCAGCTTGTACTTGTCAGGGGGCGGTCAGCCCCAGCATTTT	CASSLYLSGGGQPQHF
TRBJ1-5	.	TRBV6-2/TRBV6-3	.	TGTGCCAGCAGCCCGGGCGCTCTGACAGGTATCTATAGCAATCAGCCCCAGCATTTT	CASSPGALTGIYSNQPQHF
TRBJ2-1	TRBD2	TRBV6-4	.	TGTGCCAGCAGTGAGGGACTAGCTATGAATGAGCAGTTCTTC	CASSEGLAMNEQFF
TRBJ2-1	TRBD1	TRBV7-9	.	TGTGCCAGCAGCGGCCCTCAGGGGGAGAGGGAGCAGTTCTTC	CASSGPQGEREQFF
TRBJ2-2	.	TRBV28	.	TGTGCCAGCATCTTCGGACAGAGAACCGGGGAGCTGTTTTTT	CASIFGQRTGELFF
TRBJ2-7	TRBD1	TRBV6-5	.	TGTGCCAGCACCCGGGGACAGGACCACGAGCAGTACTTC	CASTRGQDHEQYF
TRBJ1-1	.	TRBV27	.	TGTGCCAGCAGTTTAATCTCGGGGAGCACTGAAGCTTTCTTT	CASSLISGSTEAFF
TRBJ2-4	TRBD1	TRBV2	.	TGTGCCAGCTTTTTGACAGGGGTTAGCATTCAGTACTTC	CASFLTGVSIQYF
TRBJ1-1	.	TRBV4-2	.	TGTGCCAGCAGCCAAGAGGACAGCTACACTGAAGCTTTCTTT	CASSQEDSYTEAFF
TRBJ1-2	TRBD1	TRBV4-1	once	TGCGCCAGCAGGCTTCCCGGGACAGGGGTACGCGGCTACACCTTC	CASRLPGTGVRGYTF
TRBJ1-5	.	TRBV2	.	TGTGCCAGCTCGGACACGTTTAGCAATCAGCCCCAGCATTTT	CASSDTFSNQPQHF
TRBJ1-1	.	TRBV19	.	TGTGCCAGTAGTAAGGGGGTTTCTAACACTGAAGCTTTCTTT	CASSKGVSNTEAFF
TRBJ2-7	.	TRBV27	.	TGTGCCAGCAGTGGCGCGAATCGGGACGAGCAGTACTTC	CASSGANRDEQYF
TRBJ1-6	.	TRBV10-3	.	TGTGCCATCAGTGAGGCGAAGTCGAGCTCCTATAATTCACCCCTCCACTTT	CAISEAKSSSYNSPLHF
TRBJ2-2	.	TRBV4-2	.	TGTGCCAGCAGCTGGTCAGGGTCCACCGGGGAGCTGTTTTTT	CASSWSGSTGELFF
TRBJ1-2	.	TRBV7-2	.	TGTGCCAGCACCTTATTTTACGGCTATGGCTACACCTTC	CASTLFYGYGYTF
TRBJ1-1	.	TRBV7-9	.	TGTGCCAGCAGCCTAATAACACAGGGTAACACTGAAGCTTTCTTT	CASSLITQGNTEAFF
TRBJ1-6	.	TRBV30	.	TGTGCCTGGAGACGTCCGGACATAATCGGTTCACCCCTCCACTTT	CAWRRPDIIGSPLHF
TRBJ2-7	TRBD1	TRBV5-1	.	TGCGCCAGCAGCCGACAGGGGATGATGGACGAGCAGTACTTC	CASSRQGMMDEQYF
TRBJ2-7	.	TRBV10-3	once	TGTGCCATCAGTGAGTCCAGGGGGGCCCTCACCTACGAGCAGTACTTC	CAISESRGALTYEQYF
TRBJ1-5	.	TRBV19	.	TGTGCCAGTAGTATTGAAGGAGCCGCAACCAATCAGCCCCAGCATTTT	CASSIEGAATNQPQHF
TRBJ2-5	.	TRBV7-8	.	TGTGCCAGCAGCTTAGTACTGATTACAGGGCCAGAGACCCAGTACTTC	CASSLVLITGPETQYF
TRBJ2-7	TRBD1	TRBV30	.	TGTGCCTGGTTTAACGACAGGGGCCTGTCGGTCGAGCAGTACTTC	CAWFNDRGLSVEQYF